The next 20 T cell receptor beta chains were all read from a single sample in a study of cytomegalovirus exposure and HLA in healthy donors. Method: immunoSEQ multiplex PCR; TCRdb's copy keeps in-frame clones and lacks some. Of 60,000 to 75,000 clones listed, 95% to 96% were seen once; the top ten hold just over 0.9%. The sample consisted of PBMCs. Receptors were obtained from a man between 18 and 35 years old in good health and CMV-seronegative.

The chain employs TRBV18 and TRBJ1-5; 9 positions agree with TRBD1. The germline V gene has CDR1 KGHSH and CDR2 LQKENI. This CDR3 has 15 amino acids. V gave up 3 bases and J gave up 4 bases; unmatched junction bases: 4. Here the CDR3 reads CASSPRDRGNQPQHF. In DNA form, the CDR3 reads TGTGCCAGCTCACCGCGTGACAGGGGGAATCAGCCCCAGCATTTT. The entire variable domain, with the rest obtained from reference TRBV18 and TRBJ1-5, is as follows: NAGVMQNPRHLVRRRGQEARLRCSPMKGHSHVYWYRQLPEEGLKFMVYLQKENIIDESGMPKERFSAEFPKEGPSILRIQQVVRGDSAAYFCASSPRDRGNQPQHFGDGTRLSIL.

The chain uses TRBV6-1 and TRBJ1-5, with a weak D call TRBD1 (5 bases). The CDR3 spans 15 residues. V was pared by 2 bases and J by 1 base, with 9 bases between. The V gene's germline CDR1 is MNHNS and CDR2 SASEGT. In nucleotides, the CDR3 is TGTGCCAGCAGTGAAATTCGGGGGAGCAATCAGCCCCAGCATTTT. It yields the protein CASSEIRGSNQPQHF.

This chain uses TRBV11-2 with TRBJ1-4; TRBD1 might be the D (5 bases). This CDR3 spans 16 amino acids. V lost 2 bases, J lost 4 bases, and 14 bases lay in between. CDR1 is SGHAT and CDR2 is FQNNGV in the germline V gene. The DNA for the CDR3 is TGTGCCAGCAGCTTATGGCCCAGGGAGGATAATGAAAAACTGTTTTTT. It translates to CASSLWPREDNEKLFF.

The CDR3 bases are TGCGCCAGCAGCCAAGAGCAGGGGGCTCTTTGGCCCCAGCATTTT. Translation: CASSQEQGALWPQHF. The chain uses TRBV4-3 and TRBJ1-5; TRBD1 matches 8 bases. Germline V CDR1 and CDR2: LGHNA, YSLEER. CDR3 length: 15 residues. Trimming at V came to 0 bases and at J to 9 bases, leaving 7 bases not matched to a gene.

This rearrangement joins TRBV5-1 to TRBJ2-5, with a tentative D call TRBD2 (5 bases). Trimming removed 0 bases at V and 3 bases at J, with 6 bases between. CDR3 length equals 13 residues. Germline V gives CDR1 SGHRS, CDR2 YFSETQ. CDR3 nucleotide sequence: TGCGCCAGCAGCTTGGAACTAGAAGAGACCCAGTACTTC. Translating gives CASSLELEETQYF. The entire variable domain, with the rest obtained from reference TRBV5-1 and TRBJ2-5, is as follows: KAGVTQTPRYLIKTRGQQVTLSCSPISGHRSVSWYQQTPGQGLQFLFEYFSETQRNKGNFPGRFSGRQFSNSRSEMNVSTLELGDSALYLCASSLELEETQYFGPGTRLLVL.

The rearrangement uses TRBV2 and TRBJ2-2; TRBD2 might be the D (5 bases). The CDR3 runs to 15 residues. Germline values: CDR1 SNHLY, CDR2 FYNNEI. Trimming cost V 7 bases and J 1 base, with 13 bases left between them. The CDR3 nucleotides are TGTGCCAGCATCCCCCTTGGAGGGAACACCGGGGAGCTGTTTTTT. Translation gives CASIPLGGNTGELFF.

This clone was observed a single time. The chain is built from TRBV5-1 and TRBJ2-1, with 7 positions matching TRBD1. There are 15 residues in the CDR3. Germline assignment: CDR1 SGHRS and CDR2 YFSETQ. Germline trimming cut 3 bases from V and 5 bases from J; bases unmatched to any gene: 8. For the CDR3, the DNA is TGCGCCAGCAGCTCCACGACAGGGCTGGACAATGAGCAGTTCTTC. This sequence encodes CASSSTTGLDNEQFF.

This chain joins TRBV12-5 and TRBJ2-2, with a possible D match to TRBD1 (5 bases). The CDR3 spans 17 residues. Germline CDR1 and CDR2: LGHNT and FRNRAP. V lost 6 bases and J 2 bases, leaving 19 bases between the germline ends. CDR3 nucleotide sequence: TGTGCTAGTGGGATCAGGGTAGGGCGGTCAAACACCGGGGAGCTGTTTTTT. As protein: CASGIRVGRSNTGELFF.

This clone was observed once. The chain has TRBV10-3 and TRBJ1-1; possible D gene TRBD1, 5 bases. The CDR3 covers 17 residues. The ends were cut back, 1 base at V and 1 base at J, with 16 bases in the middle. Germline CDR1 is ENHRY and CDR2 is SYGVKD. The CDR3 is CAISELRQTPGNTEAFF. In DNA, the CDR3 is TGTGCCATCAGTGAGTTGCGACAGACTCCAGGGAACACTGAAGCTTTCTTT.

The chain recombines TRBV11-2 with TRBJ2-7; possible D gene TRBD2, 5 bases. CDR1 is SGHAT and CDR2 is FQNNGV in the germline V gene. V was pared by 5 bases and J by 5 bases, with 13 bases between. CDR3 length: 13 residues. The CDR3: CASSLRWENEQYF. The CDR3 bases are TGTGCCAGCAGCCTCAGGTGGGAGAACGAGCAGTACTTC.

The gene calls are TRBV19 and TRBJ2-5, with D perhaps TRBD1 (6 bases). CDR1 and CDR2 (germline): LNHDA, SQIVND (reference sequence). The CDR3 totals 15 residues. Trimming left V 3 bases short and J 2 bases short, with 13 bases between. CDR3 sequence reads: CASSITQGWQETQYF. The CDR3, as DNA: TGTGCCAGTAGTATCACGCAGGGGTGGCAAGAGACCCAGTACTTC.

The rearrangement links TRBV27 to TRBJ2-1; 10 bases align to TRBD2. Germline CDR1 and CDR2: MNHEY and SMNVEV (reference sequence). The CDR3 is 15 residues long. J was trimmed by 7 bases and V by 2 bases; bases with no gene match: 5. CDR3 region: CASSLTLAGENEQFF. CDR3 DNA sequence: TGTGCCAGCAGTTTAACCCTAGCGGGAGAAAATGAGCAGTTCTTC.

The chain has TRBV7-6 and TRBJ2-2; TRBD2 matches 8 bases. The length of the CDR3 is 11 residues. V shed 8 bases and J 10 bases; nucleotides not matched to a gene: 3. CDR1 SGHVS and CDR2 FNYEAQ come from the germline V gene. In DNA form, the CDR3 reads TGTGCCAGCCGGGAGGGCGTGGAGCTGTTTTTT. Residues: CASREGVELFF.

The chain couples TRBV5-1 to TRBJ1-1, with 10 bases fitting TRBD1. The V gene's germline CDR1 is SGHRS and CDR2 YFSETQ. Unmatched junction bases numbered 12, after V lost 4 bases and J lost 0 bases. This CDR3 has 18 amino acids. The DNA for the CDR3 is TGCGCCAGCAGCGTAGGGACGGGACAGGGGTCAATGAACACTGAAGCTTTCTTT. Protein product: CASSVGTGQGSMNTEAFF.

The gene calls are TRBV5-1 and TRBJ2-5, with a weak D call TRBD1 (6 bases). The CDR3 spans 16 residues. V was cut by 4 bases and J by 2 bases, with 18 bases left in between. The germline V gene has CDR1 SGHRS and CDR2 YFSETQ. CDR3 residues: CASSRGQPATQETQYF. The CDR3 DNA follows: TGCGCCAGCAGCCGCGGACAGCCGGCCACACAAGAGACCCAGTACTTC.

This rearrangement joins TRBV6-1 to TRBJ2-1; maybe TRBD2 (7 bases). Trimming took 1 base from V and 7 from J, leaving 14 bases between them. The CDR3 runs 15 residues. The germline gives CDR1 MNHNS, CDR2 SASEGT. CDR3 nucleotides: TGTGCCAGCAGTGAAGTTGAGGGGGGGGGAAATGAGCAGTTCTTC. Protein sequence: CASSEVEGGGNEQFF.

This clone has just one count. The rearrangement uses TRBV7-9 and TRBJ1-2, with unresolved D. This CDR3 is built from 13 residues. Germline V gives CDR1 SEHNR, CDR2 FQNEAQ (reference sequence). With 5 bases removed from V and 7 bases from J, the gap between germline ends came to 14 bases. CDR3 protein: CASSATHNSGYTF. The CDR3, as DNA: TGTGCCAGCAGCGCAACCCACAACAGTGGCTACACCTTC.

The chain joins TRBV18 to TRBJ2-2; TRBD2 is a possible D gene (6 bases). The CDR3 totals 17 residues. Trimming stripped 0 bases from V and 2 bases from J, with 13 bases between. CDR1 is KGHSH, CDR2 LQKENI, per germline. This chain's CDR3 is CASSPPNKGLNTGELFF. The CDR3 nucleotides read TGTGCCAGCTCACCACCGAACAAGGGACTCAACACCGGGGAGCTGTTTTTT.

The chain has TRBV2 and TRBJ2-5, with TRBD1 identical over 9 bases. Losses at the gene ends were 7 bases for V and 3 bases for J; bases not matched to a gene: 9. CDR1 is SNHLY, CDR2 FYNNEI, per germline. The CDR3 spans 15 residues. The CDR3 spells CASTDTGTGKETQYF. CDR3 nucleotides: TGTGCCAGCACCGATACTGGGACAGGGAAAGAGACCCAGTACTTC.

The V call is TRBV2, the J call TRBJ1-6; 7 positions match TRBD1. Germline CDR1 reads SNHLY; CDR2 reads FYNNEI. This CDR3 has 15 residues. J gave up 6 bases and V 3 bases, and 5 bases lay outside the gene matches. The CDR3, as DNA: TGTGCCAGCAGTGATCTAGGGGGCGTTAATTCACCCCTCCACTTT. Translating gives CASSDLGGVNSPLHF.